This T cell receptor beta chain was recorded in a study of read filtering for tumor transcriptome and immune sequencing. About the study: Transcriptome libraries were built from DNase-treated RNA.

Trimming stripped 0 bases from V and 1 base from J, with 10 bases between. CDR1 SGHRS and CDR2 YFSETQ come from the germline V gene. CDR3 size: 15 residues. This clonotype was detected ten times or more. Molecular barcoded adaptors covering alpha/delta and beta/gamma chains were used on roughly 400 ng RNA. TCRdb re-analysed the reads in MiXCR, keeping a single row per CDR3 protein. The sample lists around 65,000 distinct CDR3 sequences; approximately 20% were seen once. V usage is TRBV5-1 and J usage is TRBJ2-5; no definite D call. Specimen: a population of CD138-negative cells sorted from bone marrow. The receptor was isolated from a donor at least 40 years old with multiple myeloma. The CDR3 sequence: CASSLARQTQETQYF. CDR3 in DNA: TGCGCCAGCAGCTTGGCCCGGCAAACCCAAGAGACCCAGTACTTC.